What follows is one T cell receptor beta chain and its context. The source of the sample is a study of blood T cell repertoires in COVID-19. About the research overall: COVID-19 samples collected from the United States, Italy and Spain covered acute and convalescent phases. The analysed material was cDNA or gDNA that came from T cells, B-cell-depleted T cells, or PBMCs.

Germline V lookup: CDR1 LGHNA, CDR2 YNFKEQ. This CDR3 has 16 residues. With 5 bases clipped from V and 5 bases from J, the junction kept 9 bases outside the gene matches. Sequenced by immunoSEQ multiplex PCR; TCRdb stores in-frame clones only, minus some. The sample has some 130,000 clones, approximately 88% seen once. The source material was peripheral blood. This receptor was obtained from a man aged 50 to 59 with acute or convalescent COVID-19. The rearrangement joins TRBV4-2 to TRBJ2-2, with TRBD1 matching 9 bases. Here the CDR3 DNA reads TGTGCCAGCAGCTGGCCGGGACAGGGAAATACCGGGGAGCTGTTTTTT. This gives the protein CASSWPGQGNTGELFF.